The rows below give T cell receptor beta chains drawn from one sample of a study of T cell repertoires in cytomegalovirus infection. TCRdb passed the reads through MiXCR, listing each CDR3 protein once. The table includes around 740,000 distinct CDR3 sequences, approximately 40% detected once. The sample was PBMCs. The receptors come from a human donor in good health (CMV status not recorded). Some clones in this sample may be carry-over from other donors' samples. The CDR3 runs from the conserved cysteine through the conserved F or W. The D gene is left open where the match is weak. A clone size is listed for some rows: how often the clone was seen (once, few, many), or a class if it is expanded.

DNA: TGTGCCAGCAGCCCTACTAGCGGGATTGAGCAGTTCTTC
CDR3: CASSPTSGIEQFF
size: .
V: TRBV11-3
J: TRBJ2-1
D: TRBD2

DNA: TGTGACAGCAGCTTAGGGACAGGGGGGTACGAGCAGTACTTC
CDR3: CDSSLGTGGYEQYF
size: .
V: TRBV7-9
J: TRBJ2-7
D: TRBD1

DNA: TGTGCCAGCAGTTTGGGACCCGACAGGGGGGTTCAGTACTTC
CDR3: CASSLGPDRGVQYF
size: .
V: TRBV28
J: TRBJ2-4
D: TRBD1

DNA: TGTGCCAGCAGCCCTTTTCGACGGACGAACACCGGGGAGCTGTTTTTT
CDR3: CASSPFRRTNTGELFF
size: .
V: TRBV12-3/TRBV12-4
J: TRBJ2-2
D: .

DNA: TGCAGCGTCAAGGACAGCGGTGAAGCTTTCTTT
CDR3: CSVKDSGEAFF
size: few
V: TRBV29-1
J: TRBJ1-1
D: .

DNA: TGTGCCACCCAGGGAGGGGGCACTCGGAACACCATATATTTT
CDR3: CATQGGGTRNTIYF
size: .
V: TRBV6-1
J: TRBJ1-3
D: TRBD1

DNA: TGCGCCAGCAGTGAGTCGAGAGGGGGCACTGAAGCTTTCTTT
CDR3: CASSESRGGTEAFF
size: .
V: TRBV10-2
J: TRBJ1-1
D: .

DNA: TGTGCCTGGAGTGTATTAGGCGGGCCAGCTCATAACTATGGCTACACCTTC
CDR3: CAWSVLGGPAHNYGYTF
size: once
V: TRBV30
J: TRBJ1-2
D: .

DNA: TGTGCCAGCAGCCTTCCGGGACACGAACCTATCACGCGGCCCCAGCATTTT
CDR3: CASSLPGHEPITRPQHF
size: .
V: TRBV7-3
J: TRBJ1-5
D: .

DNA: TGTGCCAGCAGTACTACCGGGACAGGGAGGAGACGGTACTATGGCTACACCTTC
CDR3: CASSTTGTGRRRYYGYTF
size: .
V: TRBV12-3/TRBV12-4
J: TRBJ1-2
D: TRBD1

DNA: TGCGCCACCCGCCAGGGGGGTAGAACCGGGGAGCTGGTTTTT
CDR3: CATRQGGRTGELVF
size: .
V: TRBV5-1
J: TRBJ2-2
D: .

DNA: TGTGCCAGCAGTTCTCGATTGGGGGGACTCTATGGCTACACCTTC
CDR3: CASSSRLGGLYGYTF
size: .
V: TRBV28
J: TRBJ1-2
D: .

DNA: TGTGCCAGCAGCTTAGCTAGCGGGATTAAAAATGAGCAGTTCTTC
CDR3: CASSLASGIKNEQFF
size: .
V: TRBV7-2
J: TRBJ2-1
D: TRBD2

DNA: TGCGCCAGCAGCCAAGAATGGAGGTCCGGGGAGCTGTTTTTT
CDR3: CASSQEWRSGELFF
size: few
V: TRBV4-1
J: TRBJ2-2
D: .

DNA: TGTGCCAGTAGGGCCAGCCATTCACCCCTCCACTTT
CDR3: CASRASHSPLHF
size: .
V: TRBV19
J: TRBJ1-6
D: .

DNA: TGTGCCAGCAGCTCCTGGACCCTGAACGGAGAGACCCAGTACTTC
CDR3: CASSSWTLNGETQYF
size: many
V: TRBV7-9
J: TRBJ2-5
D: .

DNA: TGTGCCAGCAGTGACAGGGGGGCCTATGGCTACACCTTC
CDR3: CASSDRGAYGYTF
size: .
V: TRBV2
J: TRBJ1-2
D: TRBD1

DNA: TGTGCCAGCAGCTCCCTAACTCGACTAGCGGGGCCAAAAGAGCAGTACTTC
CDR3: CASSSLTRLAGPKEQYF
size: few
V: TRBV7-9
J: TRBJ2-7
D: TRBD2

DNA: TGTGCCAGCTTAGGACAGGGCTATGGCTACACCTTC
CDR3: CASLGQGYGYTF
size: few
V: TRBV28
J: TRBJ1-2
D: TRBD1

DNA: TGTTCCAGCAGCTTAATCCGGTCTGGGGCCAACGTCCTTACTTTC
CDR3: CSSSLIRSGANVLTF
size: .
V: TRBV7-9
J: TRBJ2-6
D: .

DNA: TGTGCCAGCAGCCCCCGCGGGGGGTCTTACGAGCAGTACTTC
CDR3: CASSPRGGSYEQYF
size: many
V: TRBV28
J: TRBJ2-7
D: TRBD2

DNA: TGTGCCAGCAGTCCATCGCCGGGACAGGGGACGGAAACTGCTAAAGCTTTCTTT
CDR3: CASSPSPGQGTETAKAFF
size: few
V: TRBV6-1
J: TRBJ1-1
D: TRBD1

DNA: TGTGCCAGCAGTCAGGGACAGACCAAGAACACTGAAGCTTTCTTT
CDR3: CASSQGQTKNTEAFF
size: many
V: TRBV7-6
J: TRBJ1-1
D: TRBD1

DNA: TGTGCCAGCAGTCCTCGGACAGAGGGGGGTACTGAAGCTTTCTTT
CDR3: CASSPRTEGGTEAFF
size: .
V: TRBV6-6
J: TRBJ1-1
D: .

DNA: TGTGCCAGCAGCTCCTTACGGACAGTGCCCACTGAAGCTTTCTTT
CDR3: CASSSLRTVPTEAFF
size: few
V: TRBV5-4
J: TRBJ1-1
D: .

DNA: TGTGCCAGCAGTTACTCGTCCCCTACAACGGGAGGGCCGGGCGAGACCCAGTACTTC
CDR3: CASSYSSPTTGGPGETQYF
size: .
V: TRBV6-5
J: TRBJ2-5
D: TRBD2

DNA: TGTGCCAGCAGAATCGGTCCCCACGGAGGTTGGGCTTTCTTT
CDR3: CASRIGPHGGWAFF
size: .
V: TRBV6-5
J: TRBJ1-1
D: .

DNA: TGTGCCAGCAGTTCGCAGGGGAGGACTCCTAACTATGGCTACACCTTC
CDR3: CASSSQGRTPNYGYTF
size: .
V: TRBV12-3/TRBV12-4
J: TRBJ1-2
D: .

DNA: TGCGCCAGCAGCCTCCCCCACGGTAATGAAAAACTGTTTTTT
CDR3: CASSLPHGNEKLFF
size: .
V: TRBV4-1
J: TRBJ1-4
D: .

DNA: TGTGCCAGCAGTCGCCAGGGTAGAGCCTACGAGCAGTACTTC
CDR3: CASSRQGRAYEQYF
size: .
V: TRBV12-3/TRBV12-4
J: TRBJ2-7
D: .

DNA: TGTGCCTGGAAGGGGACGGGGGGAGAGCAGTACTTC
CDR3: CAWKGTGGEQYF
size: few
V: TRBV30
J: TRBJ2-7
D: TRBD2

DNA: TGTGCCAGCAGGGAACAGGGCCGCTCCTATAATTCACCCCTCCACTTT
CDR3: CASREQGRSYNSPLHF
size: few
V: TRBV27
J: TRBJ1-6
D: .

DNA: TGTGCCAGCAGCTTAGCCCCAGCGGGAGTGGTGACCCAGTACTTC
CDR3: CASSLAPAGVVTQYF
size: few
V: TRBV7-8
J: TRBJ2-5
D: TRBD2

DNA: TGTGCCATCAGGACGGACGGCCCTAGCACAGATACGCAGTATTTT
CDR3: CAIRTDGPSTDTQYF
size: .
V: TRBV10-3
J: TRBJ2-3
D: .

DNA: TGTGCCATCAGTGGGGGACGGGAGCAGTTCTTC
CDR3: CAISGGREQFF
size: .
V: TRBV10-3
J: TRBJ2-1
D: .